These 22 T cell receptor beta chains were all obtained from the same sample, sequenced in a study of blood T cell repertoires in COVID-19. This table comes from immunoSEQ multiplex PCR, and its TCRdb copy is limited to in-frame clones, with some not included. The data hold around 200,000 clones, with about four fifths observed a single time. Sequences were obtained from peripheral blood. The receptors were gathered from a human donor in a cohort sampled during active COVID-19.

The chain uses TRBV2 and TRBJ2-7; 7 bases map to TRBD2. The ends lost 0 bases at V and 4 bases at J; junction bases unmatched: 3. Germline V lookup: CDR1 SNHLY, CDR2 FYNNEI. The CDR3 covers 14 residues. CDR3 residues: CASSEASGVYEQYF. The CDR3 nucleotides read TGTGCCAGCAGTGAAGCCAGCGGGGTATACGAGCAGTACTTC.

Regarding this clone: The same CDR3 arises from other DNA sequences in this sample as well. The rearrangement joins TRBV29-1 to TRBJ1-2, with D tentatively TRBD1 (5 bases). Germline V lookup: CDR1 SQVTM, CDR2 ANQGSEA. The length of the CDR3 is 11 residues. CDR3 DNA: TGCAGTTCGGGGGAGAACTATGGCTACACCTTC. This gives the protein CSSGENYGYTF.

The rearrangement uses TRBV9 and TRBJ2-1; D is perhaps TRBD2 (5 bases). V lost 4 bases and J lost 2, with 13 bases in between. Germline assignment: CDR1 SGDLS and CDR2 YYNGEE. This CDR3 contains 15 residues. The CDR3 loop is CASSPQAGTYNEQFF. The CDR3 DNA sequence: TGTGCCAGCAGCCCCCAGGCGGGCACCTACAATGAGCAGTTCTTC.

This sequence joins TRBV5-6 and TRBJ1-1; perhaps TRBD1 as D (6 bases). This CDR3 is built from 12 residues. Deletions cut 4 bases from V and 5 bases from J, with 9 bases between. Germline V gives CDR1 SGHDT, CDR2 YYEEEE. The CDR3 region is CASSTTGTEAFF. The CDR3 DNA sequence: TGTGCCAGCAGCACCACAGGGACTGAAGCTTTCTTT.

The V gene is TRBV30, the J gene TRBJ1-2; tentative D call: TRBD1 (5 bases). This CDR3 has 14 residues. The germline V and J ends were trimmed by 1 base and 8 bases, with 17 bases remaining between them. Germline V gene lookup returns CDR1 GTSNPN and CDR2 SVGIG (reference sequence). The CDR3 bases are TGTGCCTGGAGTGCCAGGTGGGGGGAATTCGGCTACACCTTC. Protein sequence: CAWSARWGEFGYTF.

J is TRBJ2-3 and V is TRBV5-6, with 11 bases lining up with TRBD2. Unmatched junction bases numbered 9, after V lost 3 bases and J lost 6 bases. Germline V lookup: CDR1 SGHDT, CDR2 YYEEEE. This CDR3 region has 16 residues. The CDR3 here is CASSYGLGLAADTQYF. In nucleotides, the CDR3 is TGTGCCAGCAGCTATGGGTTGGGACTAGCGGCGGATACGCAGTATTTT.

The chain carries TRBV13 and TRBJ2-7; 7 nucleotides line up with TRBD1. This CDR3 has 14 amino acids. V was clipped by 5 bases and J by 5 bases; unmatched bases: 9. The V gene's germline CDR1 is PRHDT and CDR2 FYEKMQ (reference sequence). This chain's CDR3 is CASSTTDRKNEQYF. The CDR3 bases are TGTGCCAGCAGCACGACGGACAGGAAGAACGAGCAGTACTTC.

The rearrangement joins TRBV19 to TRBJ2-7, with D perhaps matching TRBD2 (6 bases). This CDR3 region has 14 residues. V was clipped by 3 bases and J by 3 bases, with 12 bases between them. Germline loops: CDR1 LNHDA, CDR2 SQIVND (reference sequence). CDR3 sequence (DNA): TGTGCCAGTAGTATTGGTGCTAGCGACTACGAGCAGTACTTC. Translated: CASSIGASDYEQYF.

The V gene is TRBV19, the J gene TRBJ1-1; 8 nucleotides agree with TRBD1. CDR1 and CDR2 from the germline V gene are LNHDA and SQIVND (reference sequence). V lost 6 bases, J lost 2 bases, and 5 bases stayed unmatched. There are 14 residues in the CDR3. The CDR3 here is CASSLGQGNTEAFF. The CDR3, as DNA: TGTGCCAGTAGCTTAGGACAGGGAAACACTGAAGCTTTCTTT.

The V call is TRBV4-1, the J call TRBJ1-2; 9 bases map to TRBD1. The CDR3 is 14 amino acids. V dropped 1 base and J dropped 10; count of bases not matched to a gene: 7. CDR1 and CDR2 from the germline V gene are MGHRA and YSYEKL. The CDR3 DNA is TGCGCCAGCAGCCAAGGGACAGGGGATTTGGACTACACCTTC. It yields the protein CASSQGTGDLDYTF.

The chain has TRBV19 and TRBJ1-5; a weak D match, TRBD1 (6 bases). V lost 4 bases, J lost 2 bases, and 9 bases lay in between. This CDR3 is built from 14 residues. CDR1 and CDR2 (germline): LNHDA, SQIVND (reference sequence). CDR3 sequence (DNA): TGTGCCAGTAGTACAACAGGGCGCAATCAGCCCCAGCATTTT. Its translation: CASSTTGRNQPQHF.

J is TRBJ2-3 and V is TRBV6-6; 9 positions match TRBD1. The germline V gene has CDR1 MNHNY and CDR2 SVGAGI (reference sequence). The CDR3 is 15 amino acids. The V and J ends lost 2 bases and 3 bases, in that order; junction bases with no gene match: 3. For the CDR3, the DNA is TGTGCCAGCAGTTACGACAGGGGGAGTACAGATACGCAGTATTTT. Protein sequence: CASSYDRGSTDTQYF.

The V call is TRBV3-1 (or the pseudogene TRBV3-2), the J call TRBJ1-5; the D is unclear. V was trimmed by 1 base and J by 2 bases, leaving 15 bases between them. The CDR3 extends over 17 amino acids. The V gene's germline CDR1 is LGHDT and CDR2 YNNKEL (reference sequence). The CDR3 DNA sequence: TGTGCCAGCAGCCAAGTTGCTTCACTCGGTTGCAATCAGCCCCAGCATTTT. It specifies CASSQVASLGCNQPQHF.

This clone was observed once. J is TRBJ2-1 and V is TRBV5-6; TRBD1 is a possible D gene (7 bases). Germline V gives CDR1 SGHDT, CDR2 YYEEEE. The germline V and J ends were trimmed by 4 bases and 9 bases, with 14 bases remaining between them. This CDR3 contains 13 residues. The CDR3 sequence: CASSGGTATEQFF. The CDR3 DNA reads as TGTGCCAGCAGCGGGGGGACAGCAACTGAGCAGTTCTTC.

This clone was detected only a few times. The V call is TRBV7-9, the J call TRBJ1-2, with D perhaps matching TRBD1 (6 bases). Germline loops: CDR1 SEHNR, CDR2 FQNEAQ (reference sequence). V lost 8 bases, J lost 3 bases, and 19 bases lay in between. The CDR3 is 15 amino acids. CDR3 DNA sequence: TGTGCCAGCTCTCGGACAGCTCCCTGGGACTATGGCTACACCTTC. It specifies CASSRTAPWDYGYTF.

A word on this clone: The junction shows a germline mismatch at one end, possibly a read error. The rearrangement uses TRBV9 and TRBJ1-2, with TRBD1 identical over 7 bases. CDR1 and CDR2 from the germline V gene are SGDLS and YYNGEE. The CDR3 has 12 residues. DNA for the CDR3: TGTGCCAGCAGCGTAGATGGGACAGCGGTCTACTTC. This encodes CASSVDGTAVYF.

This chain connects TRBV29-1 to TRBJ2-1, with 7 bases that match TRBD2. The CDR3 spans 14 residues. The V gene's germline CDR1 is SQVTM and CDR2 ANQGSEA. The V and J ends lost 6 bases and 0 bases, in that order; junction bases with no gene match: 5. This chain's CDR3 is CSVSSGASYNEQFF. DNA for the CDR3: TGCAGCGTCTCGAGCGGGGCCTCCTACAATGAGCAGTTCTTC.

This chain links TRBV13 with TRBJ2-2; D call uncertain. The CDR3 extends over 13 amino acids. V dropped 4 bases and J dropped 8 bases, with 11 bases sitting between them. Looked up from germline, CDR1 is PRHDT and CDR2 is FYEKMQ (reference sequence). The CDR3 region has the DNA TGTGCCAGCAGCTCGACTGATCCTGGGGAGCTGTTTTTT. Encoded protein: CASSSTDPGELFF.

The chain joins TRBV5-1 to TRBJ2-1, with D possibly matching TRBD2 (5 bases). CDR1 SGHRS and CDR2 YFSETQ come from the germline V gene. This CDR3 spans 18 amino acids. V lost 4 bases, J lost 0 bases, and 20 bases lay in between. The CDR3 reads CASSTRRAVESSYNEQFF. CDR3 nucleotides: TGCGCCAGCAGCACCCGGCGGGCGGTGGAGAGCTCCTACAATGAGCAGTTCTTC.

The V call is TRBV6-2 or TRBV6-3, the J call TRBJ2-7, with a weak D call TRBD2 (6 bases). V lost 4 bases and J 0 bases, leaving 19 bases between the germline ends. Germline V gene sequence: CDR1 MNHEY, CDR2 SVGEGT. This CDR3 comprises 17 residues. The CDR3 here is CASSLDYRRRASYEQYF. The CDR3 DNA follows: TGTGCCAGCAGTTTAGATTACCGACGGAGGGCCTCCTACGAGCAGTACTTC.

This clone showed up just a few times. This chain connects TRBV7-6 to TRBJ2-1; maybe TRBD1 (6 bases). V was clipped by 2 bases and J by 7 bases, with 12 bases between them. Germline CDR1 is SGHVS and CDR2 is FNYEAQ. The CDR3 loop spans 14 amino acids. The CDR3 loop is CASSLMQGPNEQFF. The CDR3 bases are TGTGCCAGCAGCTTAATGCAGGGGCCGAATGAGCAGTTCTTC.

This rearrangement joins TRBV18 to TRBJ2-3; D is undetermined. The CDR3 consists of 13 residues. Trimming pared 2 bases from V and 4 bases from J, leaving 7 bases between. CDR1 KGHSH and CDR2 LQKENI come from the germline V gene. CDR3 sequence reads: CASSPSLPDTQYF. The CDR3 nucleotides are TGTGCCAGCTCACCATCTCTCCCAGATACGCAGTATTTT.